Presented here are 28 T cell receptor beta chains from one specimen sequenced in a study of shared clonotypes between healthy human individuals. TCRdb's copy holds only in-frame clones and misses some; the assay was immunoSEQ multiplex PCR. The sample lists fewer than 850,000 clones; 90% were seen once. Sequencing was performed on memory CD8+ T cells from PBMCs. This sample's subset: CD45RO+ cells pooled with CCR7-negative TemRA cells. The receptors were sampled from a man aged 18 to 30 in good health. Some clones in this sample may be carry-over from other donors' samples.

The count of this clone is one. The chain recombines TRBV4-3 with TRBJ2-5; TRBD1 might be the D (5 bases). The CDR3 contains 15 residues. V was pared by 4 bases and J by 5 bases, with 17 bases between. The germline CDR1 and CDR2 sequences are LGHNA and YSLEER. CDR3 nucleotide sequence: TGCGCCAGCAGCCTTTCGGCACAGGCAAAGGAGACCCAGTACTTC. As protein: CASSLSAQAKETQYF.

The chain links TRBV6-5 to TRBJ1-2; the D is unclear. Germline V gene lookup returns CDR1 MNHEY and CDR2 SVGAGI. The length of the CDR3 is 10 residues. Between the trimmed V and J ends, which lost 6 bases and 6 bases, there was a span of 5 bases. CDR3 residues: CASRGNGYTF. The DNA of the CDR3 is TGTGCCAGCAGGGGTAATGGCTACACCTTC.

This sequence joins TRBV6-6 and TRBJ1-5; D unclear. The CDR3 runs 16 residues. From germline, CDR1 is MNHNY and CDR2 SVGAGI (reference sequence). Trimming shortened V by 1 base and J by 2 bases, and 12 bases separated the two germline ends. The CDR3 nucleotides read TGTGCCAGCAGTTACTATAGCCCCCTGGGCAATCAGCCCCAGCATTTT. Amino acid sequence: CASSYYSPLGNQPQHF.

The chain has TRBV6-1 and TRBJ2-1, with a weak D call TRBD1 (5 bases). From germline, CDR1 is MNHNS and CDR2 SASEGT. CDR3 length: 17 residues. V lost 1 base and J lost 0, with 13 bases in between. The CDR3 loop reads CASSEVAGPSSYNEQFF. CDR3 bases: TGTGCCAGCAGTGAAGTAGCAGGGCCGAGCTCCTACAATGAGCAGTTCTTC.

The chain uses TRBV4-1 and TRBJ2-7; TRBD2 matches at 10 bases. Trimming cost V 1 base and J 13 bases; bases outside gene matches: 13. The CDR3 has 15 amino acids. Germline V gene lookup returns CDR1 MGHRA and CDR2 YSYEKL. The CDR3: CASSQGRYSAGGLYF. As DNA, the CDR3 is TGCGCCAGCAGCCAAGGTCGTTATTCAGCGGGAGGGCTCTACTTC.

The chain is built from TRBV7-9 and TRBJ2-4, with a tentative D call TRBD2 (6 bases). The CDR3 has 15 amino acids. The germline V gene encodes CDR1 SEHNR and CDR2 FQNEAQ (reference sequence). Trimming removed 2 bases from V and 9 bases from J, with 17 bases in between. This CDR3 reads CASSLTGGMSVIQYF. The CDR3 DNA follows: TGTGCCAGCAGCTTAACAGGAGGGATGTCGGTCATTCAGTACTTC. The whole variable domain, remainder taken from reference TRBV7-9 and TRBJ2-4, is DTGVSQNPRHKITKRGQNVTFRCDPISEHNRLYWYRQTLGQGPEFLTYFQNEAQLEKSRLLSDRFSAERPKGSFSTLEIQRTEQGDSAMYLCASSLTGGMSVIQYFGAGTRLSVL.

This clone was counted a single time. V and J are TRBV5-1 and TRBJ2-2, with D perhaps assigned TRBD1 or TRBD2 (5 bases each). In germline, CDR1 is SGHRS, CDR2 YFSETQ. The length of the CDR3 is 15 residues. With 4 bases removed from V and 5 bases from J, the gap between germline ends came to 15 bases. The CDR3, as DNA: TGCGCCAGCAGCCGGGGCTCGGAAAGGACCGGGGAGCTGTTTTTT. Protein: CASSRGSERTGELFF.

The chain couples TRBV10-3 to TRBJ2-7, with 9 bases lining up with TRBD2. The V gene's germline CDR1 is ENHRY and CDR2 SYGVKD. CDR3 size: 15 residues. V lost 6 bases and J lost 1; bases outside the gene matches: 7. CDR3: CAISSTSGDSYEQYF. CDR3 in DNA: TGTGCCATCAGCTCGACTAGCGGAGATTCCTACGAGCAGTACTTC.

The V and J genes are TRBV5-6 and TRBJ2-7; the D gene could be TRBD1 or TRBD2 (5 bases each). V was trimmed by 6 bases and J by 7 bases, leaving 23 bases between them. This CDR3 contains 15 residues. From germline, CDR1 is SGHDT and CDR2 YYEEEE. This chain's CDR3 is CASTVTGTGSGEQYF. As DNA, the CDR3 is TGTGCCAGCACAGTTACCGGGACGGGCTCGGGAGAGCAGTACTTC.

The chain recombines TRBV25-1 with TRBJ1-1; weak D call: TRBD1 (5 bases). Germline CDR1 reads MGHDK; CDR2 reads SYGVNS. The V end lost 2 bases, the J end lost 3 bases, and 13 bases lay between the germline ends. This CDR3 has 15 residues. CDR3: CASSERLAGDTEAFF. The DNA for the CDR3 is TGTGCCAGCAGTGAACGCCTGGCGGGGGACACTGAAGCTTTCTTT.

J is TRBJ2-2 and V is TRBV27; TRBD2 matches 7 bases. Trimming took 3 bases from V and 5 from J; bases not matched to a gene: 12. The CDR3 sequence is 17 residues long. Germline V gene lookup returns CDR1 MNHEY and CDR2 SMNVEV (reference sequence). The CDR3 region has the DNA TGTGCCAGCAGTTTCTCGGCGGGAGACTTAGAAACCGGGGAGCTGTTTTTT. It is translated as CASSFSAGDLETGELFF.

V usage is TRBV7-3 and J usage is TRBJ2-1; 8 nucleotides align to TRBD2. CDR3 length: 16 amino acids. V gave up 6 bases and J gave up 0 bases; unmatched junction bases: 7. Germline-derived CDR1 and CDR2 are SGHTA and FQGTGA. The CDR3 DNA reads as TGTGCCAGCAGTTCCCGGGAGGGCGGCTCCTACAATGAGCAGTTCTTC. It yields the protein CASSSREGGSYNEQFF. Full variable domain (remainder filled in from reference TRBV7-3 and TRBJ2-1): GAGVSQTPSNKVTEKGKYVELRCDPISGHTALYWYRQSLGQGPEFLIYFQGTGAADDSGLPNDRFFAVRPEGSVSTLKIQRTERGDSAVYLCASSSREGGSYNEQFFGPGTRLTVL.

This clone was detected once. V usage is TRBV19 and J usage is TRBJ2-7; 7 nucleotides match TRBD2. The junction had 12 bases not matched to a gene; V was cut back by 6 bases and J by 7 bases. The CDR3 has 14 residues. Germline CDR1 is LNHDA and CDR2 is SQIVND (reference sequence). The CDR3 region is CASSAGEGLGEQYF. CDR3 nucleotide sequence: TGTGCCAGTAGCGCCGGGGAGGGCCTCGGAGAGCAGTACTTC.

CDR3 sequence reads: CASSLGGLEQYF. The CDR3, as DNA: TGTGCCAGCAGCTTAGGCGGGCTCGAGCAGTACTTC. The rearrangement links TRBV5-6 to TRBJ2-5; D is possibly TRBD2 (5 bases). The end of the DNA fits TRBJ2-7 better, so the J call may be wrong. The CDR3 covers 12 residues. CDR1 and CDR2 from the germline V gene are SGHDT and YYEEEE.

The chain is built from TRBV29-1 and TRBJ1-2, with TRBD1 as a possible D gene (5 bases). The CDR3 covers 15 residues. CDR1 and CDR2 (germline): SQVTM, ANQGSEA. The V and J ends lost 0 bases and 4 bases respectively, with 15 bases between them. The CDR3, as DNA: TGCAGCGTTGAAGATAAAGCGCGACAGTTCTATGGCTACACCTTC. This encodes CSVEDKARQFYGYTF.

About this clone itself: Within the sample, other DNA sequences also encode this same CDR3. The chain recombines TRBV6-1 with TRBJ2-3; D is unclear. Trimming shortened V by 5 bases and J by 2 bases, and 2 bases separated the two germline ends. There are 11 residues in the CDR3. Germline V gives CDR1 MNHNS, CDR2 SASEGT. The CDR3 loop reads CASSNTDTQYF. The CDR3 DNA reads as TGTGCCAGCAGTAACACAGATACGCAGTATTTT.

This clone appeared once. The rearrangement joins TRBV7-8 to TRBJ2-1, with D perhaps being TRBD1 or TRBD2 (5 bases each). V lost 5 bases and J lost 4, with 15 bases in between. CDR1 and CDR2 from the germline V gene are SGHVS and FQNEAQ. The CDR3 loop spans 15 amino acids. Here the CDR3 reads CASSPLGRGYNEQFF. The CDR3 DNA reads as TGTGCCAGCAGCCCCCTGGGACGGGGTTACAATGAGCAGTTCTTC.

This clone was picked up one time. The chain combines TRBV7-9 with TRBJ2-7; D is ambiguous. The germline gives CDR1 SEHNR, CDR2 FQNEAQ (reference sequence). The germline V and J ends were trimmed by 1 base and 5 bases, with 9 bases remaining between them. The CDR3 runs to 13 residues. CDR3 region: CASSLEAYHEQYF. The CDR3 nucleotides are TGTGCCAGCAGCTTAGAAGCCTACCACGAGCAGTACTTC.

The chain employs TRBV7-9 and TRBJ2-5, with D perhaps matching TRBD2 (5 bases). Germline values: CDR1 SEHNR, CDR2 FQNEAQ (reference sequence). Deletions cut 1 base from V and 7 bases from J, with 13 bases between. CDR3 size: 14 residues. The DNA of the CDR3 is TGTGCCAGCAGCTTAGTTCGGGTACGGGGGACCCAGTACTTC. It is translated as CASSLVRVRGTQYF.

The CDR3 spells CASRLATNEKLFF. The CDR3 DNA follows: TGCGCCAGCAGGCTGGCTACTAATGAAAAACTGTTTTTT. The chain employs TRBV5-1 and TRBJ1-4, with D unclear. The CDR3 is 13 amino acids. The ends were cut back, 5 bases at V and 2 bases at J, with 7 bases in the middle. Germline V gene data show CDR1 as SGHRS and CDR2 as YFSETQ.

This clone has a single count. CDR3 nucleotides: TGTGCCAGCAGCCCTGCGGGTGAGGAGAACTATGGCTACACCTTC. Its translation: CASSPAGEENYGYTF. The gene calls are TRBV7-9 and TRBJ1-2; D gene unclear. The germline V and J ends were trimmed by 5 bases and 2 bases, with 15 bases remaining between them. The CDR3 has 15 amino acids. Germline loops: CDR1 SEHNR, CDR2 FQNEAQ (reference sequence). The full variable domain, its missing parts supplied by reference TRBV7-9 and TRBJ1-2, is DTGVSQNPRHKITKRGQNVTFRCDPISEHNRLYWYRQTLGQGPEFLTYFQNEAQLEKSRLLSDRFSAERPKGSFSTLEIQRTEQGDSAMYLCASSPAGEENYGYTFGSGTRLTVV.

This chain uses TRBV30 with TRBJ2-7; D unresolved. The CDR3 loop spans 14 amino acids. Trimming pared 0 bases from V and 3 bases from J, leaving 12 bases between. From germline, CDR1 is GTSNPN and CDR2 SVGIG (reference sequence). The CDR3 spells CAWSVLNSDYEQYF. The CDR3 DNA reads as TGTGCCTGGAGTGTCTTGAACAGTGACTACGAGCAGTACTTC.

The chain is built from TRBV28 and TRBJ2-7; tentatively, D is TRBD1 or TRBD2 (5 bases each). Trimming left V 3 bases short and J 7 bases short, with 19 bases between. The CDR3 extends over 15 amino acids. Germline V CDR1 and CDR2: MDHEN, SYDVKM. The DNA of the CDR3 is TGTGCCAGCAGTTTTCAAGGGACGATACCTTTGGAGCAGTACTTC. Translating it yields CASSFQGTIPLEQYF.

The table lists this clone with a count of one. V and J are TRBV7-8 and TRBJ1-5; 7 bases align to TRBD1. V was clipped by 5 bases and J by 4 bases; unmatched bases: 5. Per germline, CDR1 SGHVS and CDR2 FQNEAQ. This CDR3 contains 14 residues. The CDR3 region has the DNA TGTGCCAGCAGCCCCAGACAGGGAAATCAGCCCCAGCATTTT. Translating it yields CASSPRQGNQPQHF.

The chain is built from TRBV27 and TRBJ2-2, with 10 nucleotides matching TRBD2. The germline V gene has CDR1 MNHEY and CDR2 SMNVEV (reference sequence). The trim removed 1 base at V and 8 bases at J, leaving 4 bases unmatched. The CDR3 loop spans 15 amino acids. CDR3 protein: CASSLLGGLAGELFF. CDR3 sequence (DNA): TGTGCCAGCAGTTTATTGGGGGGACTAGCGGGGGAGCTGTTTTTT.

This chain links TRBV7-9 with TRBJ2-7; D is undetermined. The germline V gene has CDR1 SEHNR and CDR2 FQNEAQ (reference sequence). The CDR3 length is 12 residues. V lost 5 bases, J lost 2 bases, and 7 bases lay in between. The CDR3 sequence is CASSPRTYEQYF. CDR3 bases: TGTGCCAGCAGCCCCCGGACCTACGAGCAGTACTTC.

This chain connects TRBV12-5 to TRBJ2-1; the D is unclear. The CDR3 contains 16 residues. V lost 2 bases and J 3 bases, leaving 14 bases between the germline ends. Germline assignment: CDR1 LGHNT and CDR2 FRNRAP. The CDR3 sequence is CASGLHFTPFYNEQFF. The CDR3, as DNA: TGTGCTAGTGGTTTGCACTTCACCCCCTTCTACAATGAGCAGTTCTTC.

The J gene is TRBJ2-1, the V gene TRBV19, with no clear D. The V gene lost 3 bases and the J gene lost 0 bases, with 12 bases spanning the gap. The CDR3 loop spans 16 amino acids. Germline lookup yields CDR1 LNHDA and CDR2 SQIVND (reference sequence). CDR3: CASSIFTGLSYNEQFF. The CDR3 coding sequence is TGTGCCAGTAGTATTTTCACCGGGCTCTCCTACAATGAGCAGTTCTTC.